These 21 T cell receptor beta chains share one sample of origin, sequenced in a study of tumor-infiltrating lymphocytes in oesophageal squamous cell carcinoma. TCRdb itself ran the PCR reads through MiXCR, one entry per CDR3 protein. This table holds approximately 19,000 distinct CDR3 sequences, roughly 39% found once. The specimen sequenced was normal esophageal tissue next to the tumor. The receptors were sampled from a male donor with esophageal squamous cell carcinoma.

For this clonotype: One junction end disagrees with the germline gene, perhaps due to a read error. This rearrangement joins TRBV28 to TRBJ2-1; 8 positions agree with TRBD1. This CDR3 region has 16 residues. CDR1 and CDR2 from the germline V gene are MDHEN and SYDVKM. CDR3 sequence reads: CASTSRTGLHNSPLHF. CDR3 DNA sequence: TGTGCCAGCACCTCCCGGACAGGGCTGCATAATTCACCCCTCCACTTC.

Within the sample, this clonotype is medium-sized. The rearrangement links TRBV19 to TRBJ1-1, with D possibly TRBD1 on 5 matching bases. There are 13 residues in the CDR3. CDR1 and CDR2 from the germline V gene are LNHDA and SQIVND (reference sequence). V lost 6 bases to trimming and J lost 1 base, with 9 bases between them. In DNA, the CDR3 is TGTGCCAGTAGGGACATCCGGAACACTGAAGCTTTCTTT. Translating gives CASRDIRNTEAFF.

As for this clonotype: A much larger clone sits a single nucleotide away, making a read error possible. The CDR3 region is CASTLETGLDEQYF. The DNA for the CDR3 is TGTGCCAGCACCCTAGAGACGGGATTGGATGAGCAGTACTTC. The chain employs TRBV11-3 and TRBJ2-5, with a tentative D call TRBD2 (5 bases). The germline V gene encodes CDR1 SGHNT and CDR2 YENEEA. V was cut by 7 bases and J by 11 bases, with 23 bases left in between. This CDR3 is 14 amino acids long.

In its sample, this clonotype was seen once. The chain couples TRBV7-3 to TRBJ2-1; 9 bases fit TRBD1. CDR1 SGHTA and CDR2 FQGTGA come from the germline V gene. The CDR3 has 13 residues. V lost 3 bases and J lost 6; bases outside the gene matches: 0. The chain's CDR3 is CASSLDRGNEQFF. The CDR3 coding sequence is TGTGCCAGCAGCTTGGACAGGGGCAATGAGCAGTTCTTC.

The chain employs TRBV7-3 and TRBJ2-3; 9 bases map to TRBD1. V gave up 2 bases and J gave up 7 bases; unmatched junction bases: 7. The V gene's germline CDR1 is SGHTA and CDR2 FQGTGA. This CDR3 region has 15 residues. The CDR3 sequence is CASSLFRTGVNTQYF. CDR3 sequence (DNA): TGTGCCAGCAGCTTATTCAGGACAGGGGTAAATACGCAGTATTTT. The variable domain in full, with the rest retrieved from reference TRBV7-3 and TRBJ2-3, is GAGVSQTPSNKVTEKGKYVELRCDPISGHTALYWYRQSLGQGPEFLIYFQGTGAADDSGLPNDRFFAVRPEGSVSTLKIQRTERGDSAVYLCASSLFRTGVNTQYFGPGTRLTVL.

This clonotype was recorded at least ten times. The chain recombines TRBV28 with TRBJ2-6; no definite D call. The CDR3 is made up of 14 amino acids. Germline V gives CDR1 MDHEN, CDR2 SYDVKM. Trimming removed 7 bases at V and 7 bases at J, with 14 bases between. The CDR3 here is CASTMLGFANVLTF. The CDR3 nucleotides read TGTGCCAGCACTATGTTAGGGTTTGCCAACGTCCTGACTTTC.

There are many counts of this clonotype. CDR3: CASRNWTVGIGEQFF. CDR3 DNA: TGCGCCAGCAGAAATTGGACAGTTGGCATTGGTGAGCAGTTCTTC. The chain uses TRBV5-1 and TRBJ2-1; maybe TRBD1 (6 bases). The CDR3 has 15 amino acids. Germline loops: CDR1 SGHRS, CDR2 YFSETQ. The V end lost 5 bases, the J end lost 9 bases, and 21 bases lay between the germline ends.

The chain combines TRBV24-1 with TRBJ2-1, with 8 bases that match TRBD1. Gene TRBJ2-7 matches the end of the DNA better, so the J call may be wrong. This CDR3 is built from 14 residues. From germline, CDR1 is KGHDR and CDR2 SFDVKD. CDR3 amino acids: CATSAGGVHNEQYF. In DNA, the CDR3 is TGTGCCACCAGCGCAGGGGGCGTCCACAATGAGCAGTACTTC.

V gene TRBV6-2 or TRBV6-3 combines with J gene TRBJ2-5, with D possibly being TRBD1 or TRBD2 (5 bases each). Germline V CDR1 and CDR2: MNHEY, SVGEGT. V lost 2 bases and J lost 11, with 27 bases in between. The CDR3 extends over 17 amino acids. CDR3 nucleotides: TGTGCCAGCAGTTACACCGCCGGGACCCACTCCTACAATGAGCAGTACTTC. Translation gives CASSYTAGTHSYNEQYF.

This clonotype was counted between two and nine times. V is TRBV3-1 and J is TRBJ1-6; 9 bases are shared with TRBD1. Germline values: CDR1 LGHDT, CDR2 YNNKEL (reference sequence). After removal of 5 bases from V and 4 bases from J, the junction contained 0 bases not matched to a gene. The CDR3 totals 14 residues. CDR3 protein: CASSGQGYNSPLHF. The CDR3 nucleotides are TGTGCCAGCAGCGGACAGGGGTATAATTCACCCCTCCACTTT.

Many counts were recorded for this clonotype. The J gene is TRBJ1-1, the V gene TRBV6-1; D uncertain. Trimming removed 4 bases from V and 5 bases from J, with 8 bases in between. CDR3 size: 12 residues. CDR1 is MNHNS, CDR2 SASEGT, per germline. CDR3 bases: TGTGCCAGCAGTGCTTGGGCGACTGAAGCTTTCTTT. Its translation is CASSAWATEAFF.

This chain uses TRBV7-4 with TRBJ2-5; D uncertain. Gene TRBJ2-1 matches the end of the DNA better, so the J call may be wrong. Germline V CDR1 and CDR2: SGHVT, SQSDAQ. The CDR3 covers 13 residues. The DNA of the CDR3 is TGTGCCAGCAGCTTACCTAGTTCCAATGAGCAGTTCTTC. This codes for CASSLPSSNEQFF.

The chain carries TRBV7-6 and TRBJ2-6, with 7 bases aligning to TRBD1. The J call may be wrong; the DNA end is better matched by TRBJ2-7. The CDR3 loop spans 14 amino acids. CDR1 and CDR2 (germline): SGHVS, FNYEAQ. The CDR3 loop is CASSPGGSSYEQYF. In DNA, the CDR3 is TGTGCCAGCAGCCCAGGGGGTAGCTCCTACGAGCAGTACTTC.

This clonotype was recorded only once. The conserved final phenylalanine or tryptophan is absent from the CDR3, which likely points to a read error. Because the CDR3's place on the DNA is in doubt, the DNA is left out and the CDR3 is given as listed by TCRdb. CDR3 in amino acids: CASSFFGEGSPLHFGN. The chain has TRBV12-3 or TRBV12-4 and TRBJ2-4; the table's D call, TRBD2, has no DNA check behind it. The CDR3 region is 16 residues in length, termini included.

This clonotype was detected many times. This chain uses TRBV18 with TRBJ2-2; 8 positions agree with TRBD2. Germline loops: CDR1 KGHSH, CDR2 LQKENI. V shed 5 bases and J 7 bases; nucleotides not matched to a gene: 15. The CDR3 extends over 17 amino acids. Here the CDR3 reads CASSSIWTSLGDGELFF. The CDR3 DNA is TGTGCCAGCTCATCAATCTGGACTAGCCTTGGAGACGGGGAGCTGTTTTTT.

In its sample, this clonotype was seen a few times. Given a much more abundant clone one base away, this may be a read error. V is TRBV6-1 and J is TRBJ2-3, with a weak D call TRBD2 (5 bases). Germline V lookup: CDR1 MNHNS, CDR2 SASEGT. V was pared by 2 bases and J by 14 bases, with 20 bases between. The CDR3 is made up of 14 amino acids. The CDR3 loop reads CASSENRATGELYF. In nucleotides, the CDR3 is TGTGCCAGCAGTGAAAACCGGGCCACCGGGGAGCTGTATTTT.

This clonotype was observed many times. The J gene is TRBJ2-7, the V gene TRBV6-1; 15 nucleotides line up with TRBD2. This CDR3 has 16 residues. V lost 6 bases to trimming and J lost 5 bases; unmatched junction nucleotides: 8. The germline V gene has CDR1 MNHNS and CDR2 SASEGT. The DNA for the CDR3 is TGTGCCAGCAGATGGACTAGCGGGAGGGCCATTGACGAGCAGTACTTC. This translates into CASRWTSGRAIDEQYF.

The chain combines TRBV12-3 or TRBV12-4 with TRBJ2-3, with D perhaps given as TRBD1 or TRBD2 (5 bases each). The CDR3 contains 14 residues. Trimming shortened V by 6 bases and J by 14 bases, and 24 bases separated the two germline ends. This CDR3 reads CASSWDENTGELYF. The CDR3 DNA reads TGTGCCAGCAGCTGGGACGAGAACACCGGGGAGCTGTATTTT.

This clonotype was detected only a few times. The chain links TRBV20-1 to TRBJ2-1; 7 nucleotides align to TRBD2. The J call is doubtful: the DNA matches TRBJ2-5 better. The CDR3 spans 17 residues. CDR1 DFQATT and CDR2 SNEGSKA come from the germline V gene (reference sequence). The CDR3 loop reads CSARDNGLRRERETQYF. Written as DNA, the CDR3 is TGCAGTGCTAGAGATAATGGGCTTCGGCGGGAGAGGGAGACCCAGTACTTC.

This chain connects TRBV5-6 to TRBJ2-3; 8 bases are a match to TRBD1. The germline V gene has CDR1 SGHDT and CDR2 YYEEEE. The CDR3 length is 15 residues. The V segment lost 0 bases and the J segment 6 bases; nucleotides outside the gene matches: 6. CDR3 nucleotides: TGTGCCAGCAGCTTGGTCGACAGGGGCAGGGATACGCAGTATTTT. It specifies CASSLVDRGRDTQYF.

The genes are TRBV12-3 or TRBV12-4 and TRBJ2-7, with a tentative D call TRBD2 (6 bases). The assigned J gene may be wrong: the sequence end matches TRBJ2-1 better. The CDR3 loop spans 17 amino acids. CDR3 nucleotide sequence: TGTGCCAGCAGTTTTGTGTTAGCTAGCGTGTTCTACAATGAGCAGTTCTTC. It translates to CASSFVLASVFYNEQFF.